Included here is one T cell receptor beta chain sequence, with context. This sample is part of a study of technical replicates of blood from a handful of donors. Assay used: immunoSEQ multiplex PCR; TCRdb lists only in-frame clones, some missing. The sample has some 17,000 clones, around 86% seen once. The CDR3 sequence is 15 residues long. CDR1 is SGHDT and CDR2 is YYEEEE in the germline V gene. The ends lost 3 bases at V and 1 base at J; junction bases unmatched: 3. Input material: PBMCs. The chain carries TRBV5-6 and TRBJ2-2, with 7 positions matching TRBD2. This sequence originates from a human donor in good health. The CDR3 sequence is CASSWGLLNTGELFF. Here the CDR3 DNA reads TGTGCCAGCAGCTGGGGACTACTGAACACCGGGGAGCTGTTTTTT.